This T cell receptor (beta chain) is drawn from a study of T cell responses to AZD1222 COVID-19 vaccine. Findings and caveats of the study: Variant regions that are unmutated are reportedly the target of nearly half of spike-specific TCRs. Donors were chiefly white British, with a greater number of females, and clonal diversity was perhaps underestimated. The number of AZD1222 recipients seropositive at baseline was only five to seven. Repertoire sampling was restricted to post-peak T cell response timepoints.

Worth noting for this clone: Its antigen is undetermined.

Produced via immunoSEQ multiplex PCR; TCRdb's table is partial and in-frame only. This table holds under 110,000 clones, just over 85% found once. CDR3 length: 17 amino acids. Trimming took off 0 bases at V and 5 bases at J, with 19 bases between the two ends. Germline V gene lookup returns CDR1 LGHNA and CDR2 YNFKEQ. Sequenced here: peripheral blood, sampled on day 0 of AZD1222 vaccination. This chain connects TRBV4-2 to TRBJ1-2; D unclear. The receptor was derived from an adult in good health. The CDR3 DNA sequence: TGTGCCAGCAGCCAAGATGTCTGGTTTCAGCCTCTTTATGGCTACACCTTC. The encoded protein is CASSQDVWFQPLYGYTF.